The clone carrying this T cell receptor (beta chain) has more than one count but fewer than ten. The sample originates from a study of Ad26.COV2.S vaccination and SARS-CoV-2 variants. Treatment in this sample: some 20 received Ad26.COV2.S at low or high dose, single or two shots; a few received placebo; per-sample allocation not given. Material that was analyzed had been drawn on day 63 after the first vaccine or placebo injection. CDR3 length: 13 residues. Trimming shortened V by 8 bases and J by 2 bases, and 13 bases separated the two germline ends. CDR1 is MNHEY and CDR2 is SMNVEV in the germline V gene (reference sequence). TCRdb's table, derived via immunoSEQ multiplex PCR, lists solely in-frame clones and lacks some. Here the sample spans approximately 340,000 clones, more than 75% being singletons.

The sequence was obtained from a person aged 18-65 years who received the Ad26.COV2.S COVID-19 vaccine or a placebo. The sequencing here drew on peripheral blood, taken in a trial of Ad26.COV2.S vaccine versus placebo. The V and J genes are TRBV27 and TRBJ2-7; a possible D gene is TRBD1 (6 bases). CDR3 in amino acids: CASLDRFTYEQYF. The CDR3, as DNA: TGTGCCAGCCTCGACAGGTTCACCTACGAGCAGTACTTC.